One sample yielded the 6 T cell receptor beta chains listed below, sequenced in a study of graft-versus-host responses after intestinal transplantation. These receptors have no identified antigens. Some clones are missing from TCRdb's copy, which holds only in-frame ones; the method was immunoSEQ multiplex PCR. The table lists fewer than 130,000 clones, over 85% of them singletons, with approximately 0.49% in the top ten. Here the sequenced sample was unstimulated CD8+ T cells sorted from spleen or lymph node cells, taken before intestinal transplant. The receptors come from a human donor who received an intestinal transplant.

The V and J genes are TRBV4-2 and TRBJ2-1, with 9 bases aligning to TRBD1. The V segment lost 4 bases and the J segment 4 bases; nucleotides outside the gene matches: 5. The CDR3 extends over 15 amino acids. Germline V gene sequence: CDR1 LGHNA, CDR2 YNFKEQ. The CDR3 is CASSPDRGWYNEQFF. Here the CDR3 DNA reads TGTGCCAGCAGCCCCGACAGGGGGTGGTACAATGAGCAGTTCTTC.

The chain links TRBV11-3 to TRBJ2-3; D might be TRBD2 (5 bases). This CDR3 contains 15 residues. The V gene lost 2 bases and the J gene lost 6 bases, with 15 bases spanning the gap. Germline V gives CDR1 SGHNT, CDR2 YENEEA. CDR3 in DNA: TGTGCCAGCAGCTTAAGAATCGGAGGTGGTGATACGCAGTATTTT. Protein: CASSLRIGGGDTQYF.

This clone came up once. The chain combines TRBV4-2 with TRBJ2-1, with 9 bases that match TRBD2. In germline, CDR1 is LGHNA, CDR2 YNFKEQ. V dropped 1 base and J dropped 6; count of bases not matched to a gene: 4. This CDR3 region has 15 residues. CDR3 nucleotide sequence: TGTGCCAGCAGCCAAGGTTTACTAGCGGGCAATGAGCAGTTCTTC. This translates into CASSQGLLAGNEQFF.

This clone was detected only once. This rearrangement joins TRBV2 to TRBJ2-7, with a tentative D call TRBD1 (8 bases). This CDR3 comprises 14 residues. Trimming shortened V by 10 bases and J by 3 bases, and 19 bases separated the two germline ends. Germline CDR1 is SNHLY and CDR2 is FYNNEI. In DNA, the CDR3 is TGTGCCACCGGAGCGGGACAGGCCAACTACGAGCAGTACTTC. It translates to CATGAGQANYEQYF.

Here the CDR3 reads CASSLGLAVGLSYNEQFF. The CDR3 coding sequence is TGTGCCAGCAGTTTAGGACTAGCCGTCGGTCTATCCTACAATGAGCAGTTCTTC. The rearrangement joins TRBV28 to TRBJ2-1, with TRBD2 identical over 8 bases. The CDR3 totals 18 residues. With 2 bases clipped from V and 1 base from J, the junction kept 10 bases outside the gene matches. Germline V gene sequence: CDR1 MDHEN, CDR2 SYDVKM.

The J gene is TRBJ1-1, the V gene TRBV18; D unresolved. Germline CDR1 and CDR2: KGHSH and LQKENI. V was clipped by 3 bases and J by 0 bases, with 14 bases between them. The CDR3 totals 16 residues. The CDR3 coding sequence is TGTGCCAGCTCACCCTCATACGAGGCACTGAACACTGAAGCTTTCTTT. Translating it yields CASSPSYEALNTEAFF. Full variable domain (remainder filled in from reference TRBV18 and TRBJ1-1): NAGVMQNPRHLVRRRGQEARLRCSPMKGHSHVYWYRQLPEEGLKFMVYLQKENIIDESGMPKERFSAEFPKEGPSILRIQQVVRGDSAAYFCASSPSYEALNTEAFFGQGTRLTVV.